A single sample gave rise to the 4 T cell receptor beta chains below, sequenced in a study of high-grade serous ovarian cancer treatment subgroups. Tumor samples were taken before definitive surgery or chemotherapy. Clones were read by immunoSEQ multiplex PCR, and TCRdb kept only the in-frame ones, dropping some. The sample has about 10,000 clones, around 83% seen once. Sequencing used tumor tissue. The origin of the receptors is a human donor with high-grade serous ovarian cancer.

This clone was picked up a small number of times. This chain links TRBV2 with TRBJ1-1; TRBD1 agrees at 7 bases. Per the germline V gene, CDR1 is SNHLY and CDR2 is FYNNEI. This CDR3 region has 17 residues. V lost 4 bases and J lost 0; bases outside the gene matches: 11. The CDR3 DNA follows: TGTGCCAGCAGTGGTGGACAGGTGGGGAGAGTGAACACTGAAGCTTTCTTT. Its translation: CASSGGQVGRVNTEAFF.

The rearrangement joins TRBV5-6 to TRBJ2-7; 7 nucleotides align to TRBD1. V shed 4 bases and J 3 bases; nucleotides not matched to a gene: 7. Germline CDR1 and CDR2: SGHDT and YYEEEE. This CDR3 contains 14 residues. The CDR3 is CASSKPGQHYEQYF. The CDR3 region has the DNA TGTGCCAGCAGCAAACCGGGACAGCACTACGAGCAGTACTTC.

V usage is TRBV10-2 and J usage is TRBJ2-7, with TRBD1 matching over 7 bases. The CDR3 runs to 14 residues. V dropped 4 bases and J dropped 0; count of bases not matched to a gene: 3. Germline V gives CDR1 WSHSY, CDR2 SAAADI. For the CDR3, the DNA is TGCGCCAGCAGTGTAGGGGGCGGCTCCTACGAGCAGTACTTC. This translates into CASSVGGGSYEQYF.

The V gene is TRBV9, the J gene TRBJ2-7; possibly TRBD2 for D (6 bases). The CDR3 spans 18 residues. V was shortened by 3 bases and J by 0 bases, with 22 bases between the two germline ends. The V gene's germline CDR1 is SGDLS and CDR2 YYNGEE. The CDR3 sequence: CASSAGGPRDPSSYEQYF. The CDR3 DNA reads TGTGCCAGCAGCGCCGGAGGGCCCCGGGACCCAAGCTCCTACGAGCAGTACTTC.